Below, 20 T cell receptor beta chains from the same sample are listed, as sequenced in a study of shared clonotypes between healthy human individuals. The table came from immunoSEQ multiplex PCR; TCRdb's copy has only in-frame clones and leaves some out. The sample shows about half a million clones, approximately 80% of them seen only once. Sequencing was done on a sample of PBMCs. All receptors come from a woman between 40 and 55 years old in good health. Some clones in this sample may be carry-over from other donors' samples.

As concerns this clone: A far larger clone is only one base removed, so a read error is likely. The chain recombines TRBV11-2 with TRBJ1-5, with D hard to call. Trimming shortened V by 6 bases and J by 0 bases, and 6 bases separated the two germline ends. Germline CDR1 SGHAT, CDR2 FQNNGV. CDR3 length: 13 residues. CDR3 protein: CASSPYSNQPQHF. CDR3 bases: TGTGCCAGCAGTCCTTATAGCAATCAGCCCCAGCATTTT.

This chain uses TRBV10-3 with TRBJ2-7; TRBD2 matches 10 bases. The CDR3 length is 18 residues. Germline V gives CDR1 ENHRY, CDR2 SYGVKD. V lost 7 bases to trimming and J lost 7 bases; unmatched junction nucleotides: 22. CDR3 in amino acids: CAITPGPALAGVTGEQYF. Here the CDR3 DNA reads TGTGCCATCACTCCCGGTCCGGCCCTAGCGGGAGTGACGGGGGAGCAGTACTTC.

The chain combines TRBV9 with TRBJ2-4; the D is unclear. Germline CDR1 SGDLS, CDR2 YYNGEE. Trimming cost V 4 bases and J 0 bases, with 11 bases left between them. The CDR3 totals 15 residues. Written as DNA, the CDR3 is TGTGCCAGCAGCCCCGGTCTGCTAGCCAAAAACATTCAGTACTTC. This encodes CASSPGLLAKNIQYF.

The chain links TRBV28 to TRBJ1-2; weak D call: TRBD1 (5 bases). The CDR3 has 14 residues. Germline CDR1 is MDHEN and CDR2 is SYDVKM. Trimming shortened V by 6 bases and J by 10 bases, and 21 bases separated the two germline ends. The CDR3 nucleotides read TGTGCCAGCAGCCCCCAGACAGTGCCCTGGAACTACACCTTC. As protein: CASSPQTVPWNYTF.

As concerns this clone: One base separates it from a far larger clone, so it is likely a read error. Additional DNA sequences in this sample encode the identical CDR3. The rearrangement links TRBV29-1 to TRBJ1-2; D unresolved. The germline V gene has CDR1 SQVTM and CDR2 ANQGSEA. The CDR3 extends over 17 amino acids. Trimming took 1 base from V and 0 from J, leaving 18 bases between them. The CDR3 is CSVEGDPQLNTNYGYTF. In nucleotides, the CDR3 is TGCAGCGTTGAAGGGGATCCTCAACTAAATACTAACTATGGCTACACCTTC.

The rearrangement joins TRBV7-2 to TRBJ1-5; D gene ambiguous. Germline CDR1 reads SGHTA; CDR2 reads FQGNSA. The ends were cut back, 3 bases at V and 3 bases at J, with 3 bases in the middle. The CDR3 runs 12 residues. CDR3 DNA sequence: TGTGCCAGCAGCTTCGACAATCAGCCCCAGCATTTT. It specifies CASSFDNQPQHF.

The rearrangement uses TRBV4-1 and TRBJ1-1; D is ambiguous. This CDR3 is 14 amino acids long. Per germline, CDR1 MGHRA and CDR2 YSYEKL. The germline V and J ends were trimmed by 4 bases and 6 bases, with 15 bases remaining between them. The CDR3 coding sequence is TGCGCCAGCAGCCGTCGGACCCTGGGATCTGAAGCTTTCTTT. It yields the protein CASSRRTLGSEAFF.

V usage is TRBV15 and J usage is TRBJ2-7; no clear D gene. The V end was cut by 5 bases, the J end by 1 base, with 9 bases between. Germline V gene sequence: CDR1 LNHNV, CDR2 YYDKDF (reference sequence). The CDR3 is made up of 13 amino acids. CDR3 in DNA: TGTGCCACCAGCCCTAGGTTGTCCTACGAGCAGTACTTC. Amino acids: CATSPRLSYEQYF.

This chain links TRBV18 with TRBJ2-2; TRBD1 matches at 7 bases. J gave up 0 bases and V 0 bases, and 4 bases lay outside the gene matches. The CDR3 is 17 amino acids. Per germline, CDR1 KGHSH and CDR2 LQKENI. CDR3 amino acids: CASSPPVTGTNTGELFF. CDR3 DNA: TGTGCCAGCTCACCACCGGTGACAGGGACGAACACCGGGGAGCTGTTTTTT.

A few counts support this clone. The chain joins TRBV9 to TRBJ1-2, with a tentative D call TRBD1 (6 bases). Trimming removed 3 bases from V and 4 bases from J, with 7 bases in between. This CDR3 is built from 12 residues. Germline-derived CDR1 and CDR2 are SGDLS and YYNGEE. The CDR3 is CASSARGYGYTF. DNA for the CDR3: TGTGCCAGCAGCGCCAGGGGCTATGGCTACACCTTC. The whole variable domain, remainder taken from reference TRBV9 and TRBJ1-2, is DSGVTQTPKHLITATGQRVTLRCSPRSGDLSVYWYQQSLDQGLQFLIQYYNGEERAKGNILERFSAQQFPDLHSELNLSSLELGDSALYFCASSARGYGYTFGSGTRLTVV.

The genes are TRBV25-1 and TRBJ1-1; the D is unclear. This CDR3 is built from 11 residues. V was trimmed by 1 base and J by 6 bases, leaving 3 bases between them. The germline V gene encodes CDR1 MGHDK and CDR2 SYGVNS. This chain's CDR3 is CASSESAEAFF. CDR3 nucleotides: TGTGCCAGCAGTGAATCTGCTGAAGCTTTCTTT.

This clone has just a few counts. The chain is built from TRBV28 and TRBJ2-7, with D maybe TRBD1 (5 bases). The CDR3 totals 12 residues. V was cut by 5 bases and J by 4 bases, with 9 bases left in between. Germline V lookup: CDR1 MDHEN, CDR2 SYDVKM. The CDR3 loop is CASSLRQYEQYF. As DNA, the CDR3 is TGTGCCAGCAGTCTAAGACAGTACGAGCAGTACTTC.

CDR3 sequence reads: CASSSGRANTGELFF. The CDR3 nucleotides read TGTGCCAGCAGTAGCGGGAGGGCAAACACCGGGGAGCTGTTTTTT. This sequence joins TRBV11-3 and TRBJ2-2; 11 bases line up with TRBD2. Germline V lookup: CDR1 SGHNT, CDR2 YENEEA. This CDR3 is 15 amino acids long. The ends lost 6 bases at V and 2 bases at J; junction bases unmatched: 2.

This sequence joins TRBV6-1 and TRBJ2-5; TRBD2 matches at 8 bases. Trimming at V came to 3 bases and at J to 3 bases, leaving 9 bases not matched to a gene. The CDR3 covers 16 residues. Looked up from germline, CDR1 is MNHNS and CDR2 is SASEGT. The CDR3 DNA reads TGTGCCAGCAGTGAGACCGGGACTAGGGGAGAAGAGACCCAGTACTTC. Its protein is CASSETGTRGEETQYF.

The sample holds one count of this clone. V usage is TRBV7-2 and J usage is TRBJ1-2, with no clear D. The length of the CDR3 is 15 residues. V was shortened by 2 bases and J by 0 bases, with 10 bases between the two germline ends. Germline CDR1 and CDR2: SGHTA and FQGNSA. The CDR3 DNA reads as TGTGCCAGCAGCTTAATCCAGCTAGCTAACTATGGCTACACCTTC. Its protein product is CASSLIQLANYGYTF. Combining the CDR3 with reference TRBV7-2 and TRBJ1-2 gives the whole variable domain GAGVSQSPSNKVTEKGKDVELRCDPISGHTALYWYRQSLGQGLEFLIYFQGNSAPDKSGLPSDRFSAERTGGSVSTLTIQRTQQEDSAVYLCASSLIQLANYGYTFGSGTRLTVV.

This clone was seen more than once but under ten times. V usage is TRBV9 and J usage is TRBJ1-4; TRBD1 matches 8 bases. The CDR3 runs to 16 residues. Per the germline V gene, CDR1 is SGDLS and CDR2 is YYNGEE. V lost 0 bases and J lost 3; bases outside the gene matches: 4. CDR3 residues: CASSVATGGANEKLFF. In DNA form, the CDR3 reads TGTGCCAGCAGCGTAGCTACAGGGGGAGCTAATGAAAAACTGTTTTTT.

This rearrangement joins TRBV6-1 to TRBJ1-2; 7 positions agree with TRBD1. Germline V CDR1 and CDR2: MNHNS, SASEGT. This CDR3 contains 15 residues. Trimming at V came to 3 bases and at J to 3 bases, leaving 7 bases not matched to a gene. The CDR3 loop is CASSEVGGGHYGYTF. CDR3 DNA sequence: TGTGCCAGCAGTGAGGTAGGGGGCGGCCACTATGGCTACACCTTC.

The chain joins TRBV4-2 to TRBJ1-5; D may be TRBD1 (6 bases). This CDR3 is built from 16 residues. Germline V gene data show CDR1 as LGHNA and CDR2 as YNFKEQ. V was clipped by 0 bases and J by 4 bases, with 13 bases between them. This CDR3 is CASSQDRGRVNQPQHF. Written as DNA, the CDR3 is TGTGCCAGCAGCCAAGATCGGGGGCGAGTTAATCAGCCCCAGCATTTT.

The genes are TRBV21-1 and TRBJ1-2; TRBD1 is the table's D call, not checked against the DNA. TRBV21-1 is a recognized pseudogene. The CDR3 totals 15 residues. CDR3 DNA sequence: TGTGCCAGCAGCAAGGGTGGACAGGGGGACTATGGCTACACCTTC. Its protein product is CASSKGGQGDYGYTF.

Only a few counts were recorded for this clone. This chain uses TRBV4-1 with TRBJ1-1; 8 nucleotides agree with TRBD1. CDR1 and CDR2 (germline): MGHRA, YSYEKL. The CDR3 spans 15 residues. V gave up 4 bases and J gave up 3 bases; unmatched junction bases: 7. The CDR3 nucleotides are TGCGCCAGCAGCCCGAGGGACAGGTCTTACACTGAAGCTTTCTTT. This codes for CASSPRDRSYTEAFF.